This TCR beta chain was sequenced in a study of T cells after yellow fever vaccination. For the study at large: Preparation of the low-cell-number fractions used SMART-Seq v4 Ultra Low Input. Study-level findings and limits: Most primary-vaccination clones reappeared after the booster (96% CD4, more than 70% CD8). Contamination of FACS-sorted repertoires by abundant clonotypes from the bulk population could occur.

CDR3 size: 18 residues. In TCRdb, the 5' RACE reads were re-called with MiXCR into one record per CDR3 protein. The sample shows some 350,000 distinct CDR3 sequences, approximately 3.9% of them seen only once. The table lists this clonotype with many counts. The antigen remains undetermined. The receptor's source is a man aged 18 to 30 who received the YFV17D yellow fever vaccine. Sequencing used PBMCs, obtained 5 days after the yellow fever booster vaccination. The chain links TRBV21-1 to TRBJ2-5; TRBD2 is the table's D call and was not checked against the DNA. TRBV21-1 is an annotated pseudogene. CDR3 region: CASSKVGLADLYQETQYF. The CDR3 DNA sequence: TGTGCCAGCAGCAAAGTTGGGCTAGCGGACCTGTACCAAGAGACCCAGTACTTC.